The sequence of this T cell receptor beta chain was determined in a study of cytomegalovirus exposure and HLA in healthy donors. The study, taken as a whole, reports: Presence/absence analyses took donor sequencing depth as roughly uniform. Serostatus for CMV was the only available immune exposure information. The study labeled 164 TCR beta chains cytomegalovirus-associated.

The study ran its PCR with 60 Vbeta and 13 Jbeta primers. Sequencing used immunoSEQ multiplex PCR; TCRdb keeps in-frame clones, though not all of them. The sample lists about 150,000 clones; 70% to 80% were seen once. On this clone itself: The antigen is not known.

There are 14 residues in the CDR3. Germline-derived CDR1 and CDR2 are MNHNY and SVGAGI (reference sequence). Trimming cost V 5 bases and J 1 base; bases outside gene matches: 3. As for the donors, each was a healthy bone marrow donor. Source material: PBMCs. The sequence derives from a woman aged 30 to 39 in good health and CMV-seropositive. V gene TRBV6-6 combines with J gene TRBJ1-1; 8 bases align to TRBD1. Here the CDR3 DNA reads TGTGCCAGCAGTGGACAGGGCCGGAACACTGAAGCTTTCTTT. Its protein is CASSGQGRNTEAFF.